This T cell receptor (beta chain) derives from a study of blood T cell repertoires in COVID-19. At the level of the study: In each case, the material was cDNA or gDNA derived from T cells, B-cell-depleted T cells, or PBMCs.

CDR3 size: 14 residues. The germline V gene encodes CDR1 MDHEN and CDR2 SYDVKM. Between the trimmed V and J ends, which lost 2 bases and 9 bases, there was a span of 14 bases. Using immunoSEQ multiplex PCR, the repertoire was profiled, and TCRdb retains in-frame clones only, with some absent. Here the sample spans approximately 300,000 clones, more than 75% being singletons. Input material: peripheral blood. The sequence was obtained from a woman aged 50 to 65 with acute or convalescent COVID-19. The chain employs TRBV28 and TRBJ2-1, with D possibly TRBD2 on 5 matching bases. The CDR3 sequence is CASSLGGLSSEQFF. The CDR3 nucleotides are TGTGCCAGCAGTTTAGGCGGGTTGAGTAGTGAGCAGTTCTTC.